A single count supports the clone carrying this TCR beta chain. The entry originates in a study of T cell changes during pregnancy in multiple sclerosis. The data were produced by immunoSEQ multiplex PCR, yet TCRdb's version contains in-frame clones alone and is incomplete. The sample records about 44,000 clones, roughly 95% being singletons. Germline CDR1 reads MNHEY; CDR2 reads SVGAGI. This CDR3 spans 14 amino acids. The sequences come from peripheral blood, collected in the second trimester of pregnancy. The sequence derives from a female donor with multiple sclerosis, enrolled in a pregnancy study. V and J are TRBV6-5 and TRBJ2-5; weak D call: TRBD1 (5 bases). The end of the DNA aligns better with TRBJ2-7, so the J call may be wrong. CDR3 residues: CASSYSGLPNEQYF. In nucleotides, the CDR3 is TGTGCCAGCAGTTACTCGGGGCTGCCAAACGAGCAGTACTTC.